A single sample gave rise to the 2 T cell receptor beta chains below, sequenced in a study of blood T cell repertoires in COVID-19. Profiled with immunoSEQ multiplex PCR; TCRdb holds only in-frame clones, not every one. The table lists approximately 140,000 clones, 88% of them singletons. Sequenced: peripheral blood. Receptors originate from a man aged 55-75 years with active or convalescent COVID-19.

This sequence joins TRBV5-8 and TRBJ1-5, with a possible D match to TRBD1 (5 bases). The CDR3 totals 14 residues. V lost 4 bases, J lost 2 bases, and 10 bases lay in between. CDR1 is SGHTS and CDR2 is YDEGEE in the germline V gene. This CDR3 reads CASSPEGGNQPQHF. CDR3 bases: TGTGCCAGCAGCCCTGAAGGGGGCAATCAGCCCCAGCATTTT.

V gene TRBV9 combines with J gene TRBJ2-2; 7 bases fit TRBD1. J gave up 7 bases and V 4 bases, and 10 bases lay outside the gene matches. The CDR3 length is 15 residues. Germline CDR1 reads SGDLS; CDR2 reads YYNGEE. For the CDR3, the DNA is TGTGCCAGCAGCTCCCAGACAGGGCCAAGCGGGGAGCTGTTTTTT. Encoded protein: CASSSQTGPSGELFF.